Sequencing of this T cell receptor beta chain was carried out in a study of technical replicates of blood from several donors. The table came from immunoSEQ multiplex PCR; TCRdb's copy has only in-frame clones and leaves some out. The data show tens of thousands of clones, with around 94% seen just once and 0.2% to 0.3% held by the top ten. The CDR3 length is 15 residues. Trimming stripped 3 bases from V and 2 bases from J, with 14 bases between. Germline V gene sequence: CDR1 MGHRA, CDR2 YSYEKL. The sample taken for sequencing was T cells isolated from PBMCs. The rearrangement links TRBV4-1 to TRBJ2-7; possible D gene TRBD2, 6 bases. This receptor was identified in a human donor in good health. CDR3 DNA sequence: TGCGCCAGCAGCCAGCCGAGGACGGGAGCCTACGAGCAGTACTTC. Protein product: CASSQPRTGAYEQYF.